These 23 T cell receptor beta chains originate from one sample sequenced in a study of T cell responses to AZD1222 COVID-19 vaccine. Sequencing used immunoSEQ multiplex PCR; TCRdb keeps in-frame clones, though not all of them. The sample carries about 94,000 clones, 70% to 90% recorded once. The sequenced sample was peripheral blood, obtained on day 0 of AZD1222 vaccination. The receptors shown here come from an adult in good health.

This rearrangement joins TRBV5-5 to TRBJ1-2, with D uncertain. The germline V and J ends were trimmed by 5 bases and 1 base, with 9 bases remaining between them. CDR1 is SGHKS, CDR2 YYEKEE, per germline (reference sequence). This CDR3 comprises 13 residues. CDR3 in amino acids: CASRRGVNYGYTF. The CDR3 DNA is TGTGCCAGCAGACGGGGAGTTAACTATGGCTACACCTTC.

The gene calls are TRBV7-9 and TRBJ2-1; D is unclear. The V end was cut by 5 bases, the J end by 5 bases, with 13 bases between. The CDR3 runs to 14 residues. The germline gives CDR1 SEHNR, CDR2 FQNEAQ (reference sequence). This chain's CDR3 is CASSPGGLNNEQFF. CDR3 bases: TGTGCCAGCAGCCCCGGTGGATTGAACAATGAGCAGTTCTTC.

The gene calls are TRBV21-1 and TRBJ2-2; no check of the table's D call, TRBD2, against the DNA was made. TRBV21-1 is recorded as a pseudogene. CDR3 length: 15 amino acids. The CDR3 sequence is CASSKRTGDSGELFF. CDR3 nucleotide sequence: TGTGCCAGCAGCAAAAGAACGGGTGACTCCGGGGAGCTGTTTTTT.

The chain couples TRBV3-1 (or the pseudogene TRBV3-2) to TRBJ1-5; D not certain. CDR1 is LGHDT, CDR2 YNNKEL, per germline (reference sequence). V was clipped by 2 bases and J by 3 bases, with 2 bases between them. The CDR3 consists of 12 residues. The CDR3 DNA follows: TGTGCCAGCAGCCAAAACAATCAGCCCCAGCATTTT. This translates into CASSQNNQPQHF.

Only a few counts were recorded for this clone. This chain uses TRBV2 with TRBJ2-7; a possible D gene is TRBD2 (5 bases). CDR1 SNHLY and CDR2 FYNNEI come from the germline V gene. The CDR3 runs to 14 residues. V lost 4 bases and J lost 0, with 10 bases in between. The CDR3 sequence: CASSVREGSYEQYF. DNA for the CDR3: TGTGCCAGCAGTGTGAGGGAAGGCTCCTACGAGCAGTACTTC.

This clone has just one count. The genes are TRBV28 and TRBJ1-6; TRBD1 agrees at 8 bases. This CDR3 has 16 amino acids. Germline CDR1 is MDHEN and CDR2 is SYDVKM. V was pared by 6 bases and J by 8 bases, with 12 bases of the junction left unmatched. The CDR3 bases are TGTGCCAGCAGCAAATTACCGACAGGGGTTGATTCACCCCTCCACTTT. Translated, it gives CASSKLPTGVDSPLHF.

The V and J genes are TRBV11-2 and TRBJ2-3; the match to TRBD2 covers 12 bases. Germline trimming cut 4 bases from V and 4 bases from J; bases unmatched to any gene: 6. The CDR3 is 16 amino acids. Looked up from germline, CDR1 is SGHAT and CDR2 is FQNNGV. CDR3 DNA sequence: TGTGCCAGCAGCTCCGGACTAGCGGGGCTGGCAGATACGCAGTATTTT. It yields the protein CASSSGLAGLADTQYF.

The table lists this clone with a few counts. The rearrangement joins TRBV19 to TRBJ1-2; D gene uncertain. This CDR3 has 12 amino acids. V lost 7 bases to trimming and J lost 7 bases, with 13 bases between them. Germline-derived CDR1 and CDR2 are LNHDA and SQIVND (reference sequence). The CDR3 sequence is CASKTLTLGYTF. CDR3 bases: TGTGCCAGTAAGACTCTGACCCTTGGCTACACCTTC.

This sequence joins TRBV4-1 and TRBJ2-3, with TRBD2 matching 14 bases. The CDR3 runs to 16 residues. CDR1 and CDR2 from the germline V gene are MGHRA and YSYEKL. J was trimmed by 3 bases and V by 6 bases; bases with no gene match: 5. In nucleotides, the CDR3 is TGCGCCAGCAGTTCTCGACTAGCGGGGGGGACAGATACGCAGTATTTT. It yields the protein CASSSRLAGGTDTQYF.

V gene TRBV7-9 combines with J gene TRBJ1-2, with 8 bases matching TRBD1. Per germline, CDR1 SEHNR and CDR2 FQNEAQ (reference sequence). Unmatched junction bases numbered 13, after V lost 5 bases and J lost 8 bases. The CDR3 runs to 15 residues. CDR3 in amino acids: CASSDRDRGRVGYTF. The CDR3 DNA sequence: TGTGCCAGCAGCGACAGAGACAGGGGCCGCGTGGGCTACACCTTC.

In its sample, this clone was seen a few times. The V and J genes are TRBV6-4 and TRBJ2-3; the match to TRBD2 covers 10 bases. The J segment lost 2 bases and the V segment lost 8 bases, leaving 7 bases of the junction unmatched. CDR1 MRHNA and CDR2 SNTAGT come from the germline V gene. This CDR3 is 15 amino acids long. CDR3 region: CASSTGTSDTDTQYF. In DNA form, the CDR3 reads TGTGCCAGCTCAACCGGGACTAGCGACACAGATACGCAGTATTTT.

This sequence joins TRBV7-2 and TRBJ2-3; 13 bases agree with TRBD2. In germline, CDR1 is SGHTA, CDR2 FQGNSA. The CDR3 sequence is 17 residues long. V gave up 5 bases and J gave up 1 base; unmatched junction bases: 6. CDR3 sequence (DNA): TGTGCCAGCAGCCACAGACTAGCGGGGGGCGGCACAGATACGCAGTATTTT. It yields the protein CASSHRLAGGGTDTQYF.

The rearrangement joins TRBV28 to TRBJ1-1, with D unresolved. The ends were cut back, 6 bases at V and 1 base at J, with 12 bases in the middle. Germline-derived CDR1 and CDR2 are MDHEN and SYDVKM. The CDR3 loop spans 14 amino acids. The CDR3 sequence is CASRAALANTEAFF. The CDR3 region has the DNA TGTGCCAGCAGAGCCGCTCTGGCGAACACTGAAGCTTTCTTT.

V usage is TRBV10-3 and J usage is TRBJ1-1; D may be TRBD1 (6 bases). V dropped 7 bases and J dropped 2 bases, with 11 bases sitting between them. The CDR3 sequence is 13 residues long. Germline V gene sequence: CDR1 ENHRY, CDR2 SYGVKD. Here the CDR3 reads CAIMRTDNTEAFF. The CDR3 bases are TGTGCCATCATGAGGACAGACAACACTGAAGCTTTCTTT.

Here the CDR3 DNA reads TGTGCCAGCAGTGAATCCCCAAACCGGGGAAATGAGCAGTTCTTC. This gives the protein CASSESPNRGNEQFF. The V gene is TRBV6-4, the J gene TRBJ2-1, with D perhaps matching TRBD2 (5 bases). Germline V CDR1 and CDR2: MRHNA, SNTAGT. CDR3 length equals 15 residues. V lost 3 bases, J lost 7 bases, and 16 bases lay in between.

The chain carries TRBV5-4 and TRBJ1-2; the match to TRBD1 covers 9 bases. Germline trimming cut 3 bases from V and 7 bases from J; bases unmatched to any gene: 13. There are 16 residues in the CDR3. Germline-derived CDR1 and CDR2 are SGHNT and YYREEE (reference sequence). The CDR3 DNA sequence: TGTGCCAGCAGCTGGGGGCCGGGACAGGGAATAGGTGGCTACACCTTC. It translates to CASSWGPGQGIGGYTF.

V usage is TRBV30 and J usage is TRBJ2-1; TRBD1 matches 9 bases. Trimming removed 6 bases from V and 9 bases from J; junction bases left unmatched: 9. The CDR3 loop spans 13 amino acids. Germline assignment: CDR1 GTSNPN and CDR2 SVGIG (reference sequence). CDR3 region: CACDKQGAGEQFF. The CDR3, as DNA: TGTGCCTGTGATAAACAGGGGGCGGGTGAGCAGTTCTTC.

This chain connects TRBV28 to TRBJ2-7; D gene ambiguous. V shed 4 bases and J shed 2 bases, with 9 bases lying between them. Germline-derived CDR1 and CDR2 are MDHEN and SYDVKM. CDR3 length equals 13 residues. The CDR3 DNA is TGTGCCAGCAGTTCAGACGTAGCCTACGAGCAGTACTTC. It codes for CASSSDVAYEQYF.

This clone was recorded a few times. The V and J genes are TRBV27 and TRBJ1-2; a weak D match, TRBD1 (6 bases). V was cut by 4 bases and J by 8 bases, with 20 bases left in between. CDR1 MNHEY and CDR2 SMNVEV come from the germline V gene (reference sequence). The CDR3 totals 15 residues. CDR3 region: CASSSQPGGFRGYTF. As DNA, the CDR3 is TGTGCCAGCAGTTCACAGCCGGGGGGCTTCCGAGGCTACACCTTC.

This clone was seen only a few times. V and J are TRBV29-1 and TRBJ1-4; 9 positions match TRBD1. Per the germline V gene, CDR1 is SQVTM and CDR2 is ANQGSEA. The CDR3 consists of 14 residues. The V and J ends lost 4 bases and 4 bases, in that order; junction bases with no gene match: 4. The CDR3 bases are TGCAGCGTTGGGGGGACAGGGCGTAATGAAAAACTGTTTTTT. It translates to CSVGGTGRNEKLFF. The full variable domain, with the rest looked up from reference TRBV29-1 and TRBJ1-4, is SAVISQKPSRDICQRGTSLTIQCQVDSQVTMMFWYRQQPGQSLTLIATANQGSEATYESGFVIDKFPISRPNLTFSTLTVSNMSPEDSSIYLCSVGGTGRNEKLFFGSGTQLSVL.

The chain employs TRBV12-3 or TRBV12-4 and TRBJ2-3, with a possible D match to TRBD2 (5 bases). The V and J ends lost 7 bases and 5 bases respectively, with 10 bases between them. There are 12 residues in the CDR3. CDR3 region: CASTSGGDTQYF. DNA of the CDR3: TGTGCCAGCACCTCAGGAGGAGATACGCAGTATTTT.

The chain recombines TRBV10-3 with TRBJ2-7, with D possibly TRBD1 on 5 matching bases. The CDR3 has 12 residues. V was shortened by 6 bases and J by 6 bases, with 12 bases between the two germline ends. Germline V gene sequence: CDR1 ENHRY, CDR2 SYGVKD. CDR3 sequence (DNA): TGTGCCATCAGGGCCCAGGGTTCCGAGCAGTACTTC. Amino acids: CAIRAQGSEQYF.

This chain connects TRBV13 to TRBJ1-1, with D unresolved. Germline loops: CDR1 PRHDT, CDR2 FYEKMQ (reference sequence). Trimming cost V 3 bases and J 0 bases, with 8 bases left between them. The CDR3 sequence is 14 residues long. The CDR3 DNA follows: TGTGCCAGCAGCTTTGGGGAAGTGAACACTGAAGCTTTCTTT. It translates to CASSFGEVNTEAFF.